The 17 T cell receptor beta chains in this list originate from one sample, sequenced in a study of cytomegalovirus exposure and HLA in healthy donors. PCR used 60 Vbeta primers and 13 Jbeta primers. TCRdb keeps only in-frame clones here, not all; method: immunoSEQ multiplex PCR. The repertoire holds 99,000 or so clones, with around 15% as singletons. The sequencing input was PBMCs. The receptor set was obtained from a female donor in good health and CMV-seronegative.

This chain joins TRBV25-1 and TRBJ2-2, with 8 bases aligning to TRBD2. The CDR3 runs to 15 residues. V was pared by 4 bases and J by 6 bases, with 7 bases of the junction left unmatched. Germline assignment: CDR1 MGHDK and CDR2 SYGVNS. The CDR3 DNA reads TGTGCCAGCAGTGTTTCGGGAGGGCCCCCCGGGGAGCTGTTTTTT. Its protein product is CASSVSGGPPGELFF.

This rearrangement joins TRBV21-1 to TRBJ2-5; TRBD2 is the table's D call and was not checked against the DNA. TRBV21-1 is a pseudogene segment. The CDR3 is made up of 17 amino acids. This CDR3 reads CASSKDMLSGNQETQYF. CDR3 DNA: TGTGCCAGCAGCAAAGACATGTTAAGCGGCAATCAAGAGACCCAGTACTTC.

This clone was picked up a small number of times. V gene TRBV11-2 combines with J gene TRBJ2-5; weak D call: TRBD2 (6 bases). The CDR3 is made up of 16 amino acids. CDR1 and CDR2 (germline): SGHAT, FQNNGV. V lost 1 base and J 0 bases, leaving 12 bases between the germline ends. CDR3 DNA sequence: TGTGCCAGCAGCTTAGTGGGCCGGACTAACCAAGAGACCCAGTACTTC. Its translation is CASSLVGRTNQETQYF.

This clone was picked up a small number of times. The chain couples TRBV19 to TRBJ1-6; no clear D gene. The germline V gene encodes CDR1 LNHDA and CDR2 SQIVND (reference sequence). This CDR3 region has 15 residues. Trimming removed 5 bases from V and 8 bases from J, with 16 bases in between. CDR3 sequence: CASSPRSAGYSPLHF. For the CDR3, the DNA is TGTGCCAGTAGTCCCCGCTCGGCGGGGTATTCACCCCTCCACTTT.

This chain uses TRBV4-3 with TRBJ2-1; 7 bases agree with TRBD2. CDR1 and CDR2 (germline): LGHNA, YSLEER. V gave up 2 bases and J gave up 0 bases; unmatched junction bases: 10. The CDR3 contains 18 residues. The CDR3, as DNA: TGCGCCAGCAGCCAACCGAACCCGCGGGGGTTCTCCTACAATGAGCAGTTCTTC. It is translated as CASSQPNPRGFSYNEQFF.

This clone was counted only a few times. The CDR3 region is CASSYLSGRKTQYF. CDR3 DNA sequence: TGTGCCAGCAGTTACCTTAGCGGGAGAAAGACCCAGTACTTC. The rearrangement links TRBV6-5 to TRBJ2-5; 9 positions match TRBD2. J lost 6 bases, V lost 2 bases, and 4 bases had no gene match. Germline V gene lookup returns CDR1 MNHEY and CDR2 SVGAGI. CDR3 length: 14 amino acids.

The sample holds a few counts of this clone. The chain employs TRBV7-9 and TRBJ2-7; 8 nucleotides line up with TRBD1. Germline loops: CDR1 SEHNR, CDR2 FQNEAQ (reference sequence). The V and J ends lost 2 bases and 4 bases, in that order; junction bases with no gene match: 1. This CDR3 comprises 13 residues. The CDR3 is CASSLQGAYEQYF. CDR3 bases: TGTGCCAGCAGCTTACAGGGGGCGTACGAGCAGTACTTC.

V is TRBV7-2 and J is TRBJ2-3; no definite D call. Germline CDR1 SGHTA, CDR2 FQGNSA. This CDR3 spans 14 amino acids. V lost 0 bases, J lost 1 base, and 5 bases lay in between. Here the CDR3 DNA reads TGTGCCAGCAGCTTAGCCCGGGGCACAGATACGCAGTATTTT. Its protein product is CASSLARGTDTQYF.

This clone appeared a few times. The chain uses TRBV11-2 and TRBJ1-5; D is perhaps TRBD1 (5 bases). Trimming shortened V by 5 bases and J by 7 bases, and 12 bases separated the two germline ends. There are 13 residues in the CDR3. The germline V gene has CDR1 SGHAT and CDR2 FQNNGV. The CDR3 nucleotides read TGTGCCAGCAGCCCAACAGGCCAGCAGCCCCAGCATTTT. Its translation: CASSPTGQQPQHF.

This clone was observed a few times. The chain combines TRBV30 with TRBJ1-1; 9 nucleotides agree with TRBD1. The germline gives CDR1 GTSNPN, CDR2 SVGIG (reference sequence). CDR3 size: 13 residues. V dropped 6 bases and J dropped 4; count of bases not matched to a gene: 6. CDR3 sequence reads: CACKQGAVTEAFF. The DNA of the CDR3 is TGTGCCTGCAAACAGGGGGCGGTCACTGAAGCTTTCTTT.

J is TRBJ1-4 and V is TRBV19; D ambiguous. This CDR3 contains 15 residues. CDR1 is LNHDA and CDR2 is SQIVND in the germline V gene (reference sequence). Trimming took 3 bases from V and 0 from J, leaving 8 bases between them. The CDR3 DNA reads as TGTGCCAGTAGTATGTTAACGGCAACTAATGAAAAACTGTTTTTT. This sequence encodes CASSMLTATNEKLFF.

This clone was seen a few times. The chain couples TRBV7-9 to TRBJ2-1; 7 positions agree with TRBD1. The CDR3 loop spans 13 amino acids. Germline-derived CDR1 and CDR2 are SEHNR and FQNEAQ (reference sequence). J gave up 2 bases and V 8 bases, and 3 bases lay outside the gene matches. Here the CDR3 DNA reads TGTGCCAGCCAGGGGGTCACCTACAATGAGCAGTTCTTC. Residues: CASQGVTYNEQFF.

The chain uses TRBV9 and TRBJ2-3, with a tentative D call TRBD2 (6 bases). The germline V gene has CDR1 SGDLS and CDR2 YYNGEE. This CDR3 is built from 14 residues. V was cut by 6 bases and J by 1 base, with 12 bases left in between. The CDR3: CASTPGLGTDTQYF. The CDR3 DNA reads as TGTGCCAGCACTCCGGGACTCGGCACAGATACGCAGTATTTT.

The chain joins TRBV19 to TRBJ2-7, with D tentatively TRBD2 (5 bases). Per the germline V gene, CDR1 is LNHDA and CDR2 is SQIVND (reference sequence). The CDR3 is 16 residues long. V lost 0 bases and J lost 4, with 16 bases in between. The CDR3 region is CASSIDRGKMGYEQYF. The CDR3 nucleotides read TGTGCCAGTAGTATAGACCGAGGGAAGATGGGATACGAGCAGTACTTC.

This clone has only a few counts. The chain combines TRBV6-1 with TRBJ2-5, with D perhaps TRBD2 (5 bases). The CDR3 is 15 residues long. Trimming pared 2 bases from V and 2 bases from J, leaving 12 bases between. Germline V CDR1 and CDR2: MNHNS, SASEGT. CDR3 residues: CASSERLQIQETQYF. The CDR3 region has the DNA TGTGCCAGCAGTGAAAGACTACAAATTCAAGAGACCCAGTACTTC.

The CDR3 DNA is TGTGCCAGCAGCGACCGACAGGGGGACTGGCAGTACTTC. This encodes CASSDRQGDWQYF. The V and J genes are TRBV2 and TRBJ2-7, with 9 nucleotides matching TRBD1. CDR3 size: 13 residues. Losses at the gene ends were 6 bases for V and 9 bases for J; bases not matched to a gene: 9. In germline, CDR1 is SNHLY, CDR2 FYNNEI.

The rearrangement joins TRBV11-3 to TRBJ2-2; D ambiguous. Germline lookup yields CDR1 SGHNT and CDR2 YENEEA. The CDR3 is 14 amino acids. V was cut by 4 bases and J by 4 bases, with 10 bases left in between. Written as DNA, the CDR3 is TGTGCCAGCAGCTCCAGTGGGCCCACCGGGGAGCTGTTTTTT. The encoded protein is CASSSSGPTGELFF.